These 25 T cell receptor beta chains originate from one sample sequenced in a study of blood T cell repertoires in COVID-19. Assay used: immunoSEQ multiplex PCR; TCRdb lists only in-frame clones, some missing. The sample has some 180,000 clones; approximately 84% are singletons. The sample consisted of peripheral blood. The receptors derive from a woman aged 80 or over with COVID-19, enrolled during active disease.

The chain carries TRBV7-2 and TRBJ2-3, with TRBD2 matching 11 bases. The CDR3 sequence is 18 residues long. The junction had 16 bases not matched to a gene; V was cut back by 6 bases and J by 5 bases. The germline CDR1 and CDR2 sequences are SGHTA and FQGNSA. The CDR3 spells CASSLTVATSGVLDTQYF. In DNA form, the CDR3 reads TGTGCCAGCAGTCTTACGGTCGCGACTAGCGGGGTTTTAGATACGCAGTATTTT.

Regarding this clone: Additional DNA sequences in this sample encode the identical CDR3. The rearrangement joins TRBV5-1 to TRBJ2-5, with 8 bases that match TRBD1. The CDR3 covers 14 residues. Germline V gene lookup returns CDR1 SGHRS and CDR2 YFSETQ. Trimming at V came to 2 bases and at J to 5 bases, leaving 5 bases not matched to a gene. CDR3 DNA: TGCGCCAGCAGCTTAGGACAGGGTGGGGAGACCCAGTACTTC. This codes for CASSLGQGGETQYF.

The gene calls are TRBV19 and TRBJ2-3, with 9 bases lining up with TRBD1. Germline loops: CDR1 LNHDA, CDR2 SQIVND (reference sequence). The CDR3 runs 15 residues. Trimming took 5 bases from V and 1 from J; bases not matched to a gene: 4. CDR3 loop: CASSPRDRGTDTQYF. The CDR3 coding sequence is TGTGCCAGTAGTCCCAGGGACAGGGGCACAGATACGCAGTATTTT.

This clone has just a few counts. The chain couples TRBV9 to TRBJ1-4, with 7 bases fitting TRBD1. CDR3 length: 13 residues. The V segment lost 7 bases and the J segment 4 bases; nucleotides outside the gene matches: 4. Per germline, CDR1 SGDLS and CDR2 YYNGEE. The CDR3 DNA reads as TGTGCCAGCGGGGACAGTCTTAATGAAAAACTGTTTTTT. It specifies CASGDSLNEKLFF.

The V call is TRBV19, the J call TRBJ1-5, with D possibly TRBD1 on 6 matching bases. This CDR3 has 15 residues. Trimming shortened V by 7 bases and J by 4 bases, and 17 bases separated the two germline ends. CDR1 LNHDA and CDR2 SQIVND come from the germline V gene (reference sequence). CDR3 sequence reads: CASKLYTGSNQPQHF. The CDR3 coding sequence is TGTGCCAGTAAACTTTATACAGGGTCGAATCAGCCCCAGCATTTT.

The chain combines TRBV25-1 with TRBJ1-4; D is possibly TRBD1 (5 bases). Germline CDR1 and CDR2: MGHDK and SYGVNS. V was shortened by 5 bases and J by 0 bases, with 10 bases between the two germline ends. The CDR3 sequence is 15 residues long. CDR3 amino acids: CASSSLQATNEKLFF. The CDR3 bases are TGTGCCAGCAGTTCACTACAGGCAACTAATGAAAAACTGTTTTTT.

The chain has TRBV7-8 and TRBJ1-2; D call uncertain. Germline lookup yields CDR1 SGHVS and CDR2 FQNEAQ. CDR3 length: 13 residues. V lost 2 bases, J lost 1 base, and 5 bases lay in between. CDR3 sequence (DNA): TGTGCCAGCAGCTTACAGATTAACTATGGCTACACCTTC. This gives the protein CASSLQINYGYTF.

The chain has TRBV30 and TRBJ2-2; 7 bases agree with TRBD1. Trimming took 5 bases from V and 0 from J; bases not matched to a gene: 6. The V gene's germline CDR1 is GTSNPN and CDR2 SVGIG (reference sequence). There are 15 residues in the CDR3. The CDR3 region has the DNA TGTGCCTGGCAACCGGGACAGCCGAACACCGGGGAGCTGTTTTTT. It specifies CAWQPGQPNTGELFF.

The CDR3 coding sequence is TGTGCCAGCAGCCTTTACAGGGCTGACCACTACGAGCAGTACTTC. This sequence encodes CASSLYRADHYEQYF. V usage is TRBV5-4 and J usage is TRBJ2-7, with TRBD1 as a possible D gene (6 bases). This CDR3 is built from 15 residues. The V end was cut by 4 bases, the J end by 3 bases, with 17 bases between. Germline V CDR1 and CDR2: SGHNT, YYREEE (reference sequence).

CDR3 protein: CASSVATPPQDDRGYGYTF. Here the CDR3 DNA reads TGTGCCAGCAGCGTAGCTACACCCCCCCAGGACGACAGGGGCTATGGCTACACCTTC. The chain links TRBV9 to TRBJ1-2; TRBD1 agrees at 8 bases. V trimming: 0 bases; J trimming: 4 bases; junction bases outside the gene matches: 17. Germline-derived CDR1 and CDR2 are SGDLS and YYNGEE. The CDR3 has 19 residues.

The V call is TRBV19, the J call TRBJ1-2, with D unresolved. V was trimmed by 4 bases and J by 2 bases, leaving 8 bases between them. CDR1 is LNHDA, CDR2 SQIVND, per germline (reference sequence). This CDR3 has 13 residues. DNA of the CDR3: TGTGCCAGTAGTAGGGCGACAAACTATGGCTACACCTTC. Translated: CASSRATNYGYTF.

This chain joins TRBV12-3 or TRBV12-4 and TRBJ2-1, with 8 bases lining up with TRBD2. The junction had 7 bases not matched to a gene; V was cut back by 6 bases and J by 9 bases. CDR3 length equals 13 residues. CDR3 in amino acids: CASRRAAGGEQFF. The DNA for the CDR3 is TGTGCCAGCAGGAGGGCTGCGGGGGGTGAGCAGTTCTTC.

This rearrangement joins TRBV18 to TRBJ1-5; D call uncertain. The CDR3 has 13 residues. The germline CDR1 and CDR2 sequences are KGHSH and LQKENI. The V and J ends lost 8 bases and 4 bases respectively, with 12 bases between them. CDR3 nucleotides: TGTGCCAGCCGGGAAGGGCTAAATCAGCCCCAGCATTTT. Its protein is CASREGLNQPQHF. Together with reference TRBV18 and TRBJ1-5, the CDR3 gives the full variable domain: NAGVMQNPRHLVRRRGQEARLRCSPMKGHSHVYWYRQLPEEGLKFMVYLQKENIIDESGMPKERFSAEFPKEGPSILRIQQVVRGDSAAYFCASREGLNQPQHFGDGTRLSIL.

The chain combines TRBV2 with TRBJ1-2; TRBD1 matches 8 bases. The CDR3 loop spans 16 amino acids. Germline lookup yields CDR1 SNHLY and CDR2 FYNNEI. With 6 bases clipped from V and 3 bases from J, the junction kept 12 bases outside the gene matches. CDR3 region: CASRSGTGIKDYGYTF. The CDR3 DNA follows: TGTGCCAGCAGGTCAGGGACAGGAATAAAGGACTATGGCTACACCTTC.

This sequence joins TRBV18 and TRBJ2-4; 9 nucleotides agree with TRBD1. Germline lookup yields CDR1 KGHSH and CDR2 LQKENI. This CDR3 has 16 amino acids. The J segment lost 5 bases and the V segment lost 1 base, leaving 6 bases of the junction unmatched. The CDR3 DNA reads TGTGCCAGCTCACCACGCGGGACAGGGTACGAAAACATTCAGTACTTC. Translating gives CASSPRGTGYENIQYF.

The chain uses TRBV30 and TRBJ2-3; D not certain. Germline CDR1 reads GTSNPN; CDR2 reads SVGIG (reference sequence). Trimming stripped 5 bases from V and 3 bases from J, with 6 bases between. The CDR3 is made up of 11 amino acids. The CDR3 DNA reads as TGTGCCTGGGCTGAGACAGATACGCAGTATTTT. Its translation is CAWAETDTQYF.

The chain uses TRBV7-9 and TRBJ2-2, with D hard to call. The length of the CDR3 is 13 residues. Germline CDR1 reads SEHNR; CDR2 reads FQNEAQ (reference sequence). CDR3 residues: CAGLNSNTGELFF. The CDR3 bases are TGTGCGGGCCTGAACAGTAACACCGGGGAGCTGTTTTTT.

The chain links TRBV19 to TRBJ2-3; the match to TRBD1 covers 10 bases. Germline CDR1 and CDR2: LNHDA and SQIVND (reference sequence). Trimming removed 2 bases from V and 2 bases from J; junction bases left unmatched: 4. The length of the CDR3 is 16 residues. CDR3 nucleotides: TGTGCCAGTAGTATAAGGGGACAGGGGTCCACAGATACGCAGTATTTT. Its protein product is CASSIRGQGSTDTQYF.

This sequence joins TRBV10-2 and TRBJ2-7; 7 nucleotides match TRBD1. The germline CDR1 and CDR2 sequences are WSHSY and SAAADI. This CDR3 is built from 17 residues. V dropped 4 bases and J dropped 3; count of bases not matched to a gene: 15. The CDR3 is CASSVPLQGVKFYEQYF. The CDR3 DNA reads as TGCGCCAGCAGTGTGCCACTTCAGGGGGTAAAATTCTACGAGCAGTACTTC.

This sequence joins TRBV27 and TRBJ2-3; TRBD2 matches at 7 bases. V lost 10 bases to trimming and J lost 0 bases; unmatched junction nucleotides: 10. Germline CDR1 and CDR2: MNHEY and SMNVEV (reference sequence). The CDR3 totals 15 residues. The CDR3 loop is CATGRRGRSTDTQYF. DNA of the CDR3: TGTGCCACTGGAAGGCGGGGGAGGAGCACAGATACGCAGTATTTT.

This chain uses TRBV6-5 with TRBJ2-7, with TRBD1 matching 8 bases. From germline, CDR1 is MNHEY and CDR2 SVGAGI. The V segment lost 10 bases and the J segment 2 bases; nucleotides outside the gene matches: 7. This CDR3 is built from 13 residues. CDR3 residues: CATTDRVAYEQYF. The CDR3 DNA follows: TGTGCCACTACGGACAGGGTTGCCTACGAGCAGTACTTC.

V gene TRBV2 combines with J gene TRBJ2-5; 11 bases fit TRBD1. The CDR3 is 13 residues long. Germline lookup yields CDR1 SNHLY and CDR2 FYNNEI. Trimming cost V 11 bases and J 5 bases; bases outside gene matches: 7. The CDR3 spells CAGRDRGIETQYF. DNA for the CDR3: TGTGCCGGTAGGGACAGGGGGATTGAGACCCAGTACTTC.

This clone was detected once. CDR3 DNA: TGTGCCAGCAGCCAAGGGGGAGATCAGCCCCAGCATTTT. This encodes CASSQGGDQPQHF. The rearrangement uses TRBV4-2 and TRBJ1-5; no firm D call. Germline V lookup: CDR1 LGHNA, CDR2 YNFKEQ. The ends were cut back, 1 base at V and 5 bases at J, with 6 bases in the middle. This CDR3 spans 13 amino acids.

V and J are TRBV7-3 and TRBJ2-5; a weak D match, TRBD2 (5 bases). CDR3 length equals 15 residues. The V and J ends lost 1 base and 5 bases respectively, with 14 bases between them. In germline, CDR1 is SGHTA, CDR2 FQGTGA. CDR3 DNA sequence: TGTGCCAGCAGCTTAATCGGGGTCTTCGGGGAGACCCAGTACTTC. The encoded protein is CASSLIGVFGETQYF.

The chain is built from TRBV28 and TRBJ2-3, with 9 bases fitting TRBD1. Germline CDR1 reads MDHEN; CDR2 reads SYDVKM. V dropped 8 bases and J dropped 6; count of bases not matched to a gene: 6. This CDR3 has 13 residues. CDR3 DNA: TGTGCCAGCCGGGACAGGGTGGAGGATACGCAGTATTTT. This translates into CASRDRVEDTQYF.